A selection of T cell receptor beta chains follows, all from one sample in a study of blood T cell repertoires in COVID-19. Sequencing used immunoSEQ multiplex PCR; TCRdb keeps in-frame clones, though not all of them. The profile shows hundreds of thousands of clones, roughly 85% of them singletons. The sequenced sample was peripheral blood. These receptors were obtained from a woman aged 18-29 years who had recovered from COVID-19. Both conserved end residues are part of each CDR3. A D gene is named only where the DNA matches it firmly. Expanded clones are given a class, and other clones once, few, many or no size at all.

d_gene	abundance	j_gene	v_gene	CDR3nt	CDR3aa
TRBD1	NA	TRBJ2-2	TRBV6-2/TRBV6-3	TGTGCCAGCAGTTACTCCAACCCTACTGACAGGGGGGTCCGCGGGGAGCTGTTTTTT	CASSYSNPTDRGVRGELFF
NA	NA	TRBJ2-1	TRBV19	TGTGCCTCGAAAACCTTAGCGGTCCACAATGAGCAGTTCTTC	CASKTLAVHNEQFF
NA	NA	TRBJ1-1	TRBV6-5	TGTGCCAGCAGCCCAACAGGGTTAGTCACTGAAGCTTTCTTT	CASSPTGLVTEAFF
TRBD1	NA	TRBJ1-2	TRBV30	TGTGCCTGGAGTGTTGCGGGACAGGGGGCTGGCTACACCTTC	CAWSVAGQGAGYTF
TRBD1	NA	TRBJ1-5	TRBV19	TGTGCCAGTAGTATTCAGACAGGGAATCAGCCCCAGCATTTT	CASSIQTGNQPQHF
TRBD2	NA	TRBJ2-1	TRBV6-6	TGTGCCAGCAGCCTCGGACTAGCGGGAGAGAATGAGCAGTTCTTC	CASSLGLAGENEQFF
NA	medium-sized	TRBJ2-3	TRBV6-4	TGTGCCAGCAGTGGAGGGACTGAGCCGGATACGCAGTATTTT	CASSGGTEPDTQYF
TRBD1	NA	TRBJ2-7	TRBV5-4	TGTGCCAGCAGCTTACTCCTGGGACAGGGTTACGAGCAGTACTTC	CASSLLLGQGYEQYF
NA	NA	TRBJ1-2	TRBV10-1	TGCGCCAGCAGTGAACGAGTAACTGCAGGCTACACCTTC	CASSERVTAGYTF
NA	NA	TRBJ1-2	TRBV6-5	TGTGCCAGCAGTTCGACAGTATATGGCTACACCTTC	CASSSTVYGYTF
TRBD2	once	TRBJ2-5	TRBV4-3	TGCGCCAGCAGCCAAGAATGGGGACTAGCGGGAGGGCATTTCGAGACCCAGTACTTC	CASSQEWGLAGGHFETQYF
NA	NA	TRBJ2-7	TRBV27	TGTGCCAGCAGTTTATCTTCAGGGCTAAGCTCCTACGAGCAGTACTTC	CASSLSSGLSSYEQYF
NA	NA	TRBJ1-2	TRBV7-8	TGTGCCAGCAGCTTAGTTTGGCGGGTCGGGGACTATGGCTACACCTTC	CASSLVWRVGDYGYTF
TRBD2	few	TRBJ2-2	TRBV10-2	TGCGCCAGCAGTCGGGCGACTAGCGGAGCGAACACCGGGGAGCTGTTTTTT	CASSRATSGANTGELFF
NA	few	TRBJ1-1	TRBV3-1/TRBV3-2	TGTGCCAGCAGCCAGCCGGGACAAAACCGGGGCACTGAAGCTTTCTTT	CASSQPGQNRGTEAFF
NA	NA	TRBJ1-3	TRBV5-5	TGTGCCAGCAGCTTATGGGGGGATATTGGAAACACCATATATTTT	CASSLWGDIGNTIYF
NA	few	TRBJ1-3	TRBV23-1	TGCGCCAGCAGTCAACCGAGGACAAGCCAGGGCTCTGGAAACACCATATATTTT	CASSQPRTSQGSGNTIYF
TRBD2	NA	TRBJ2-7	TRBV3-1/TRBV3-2	TGTGCCAGCAGCCAAGGCAGGACTAGCGGTGAGCAGTACTTC	CASSQGRTSGEQYF
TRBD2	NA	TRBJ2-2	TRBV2	TGTGCCAGCAGGGGGTGGACTAGCGGGCGTCGGGTCGGGGAGCTGTTTTTT	CASRGWTSGRRVGELFF